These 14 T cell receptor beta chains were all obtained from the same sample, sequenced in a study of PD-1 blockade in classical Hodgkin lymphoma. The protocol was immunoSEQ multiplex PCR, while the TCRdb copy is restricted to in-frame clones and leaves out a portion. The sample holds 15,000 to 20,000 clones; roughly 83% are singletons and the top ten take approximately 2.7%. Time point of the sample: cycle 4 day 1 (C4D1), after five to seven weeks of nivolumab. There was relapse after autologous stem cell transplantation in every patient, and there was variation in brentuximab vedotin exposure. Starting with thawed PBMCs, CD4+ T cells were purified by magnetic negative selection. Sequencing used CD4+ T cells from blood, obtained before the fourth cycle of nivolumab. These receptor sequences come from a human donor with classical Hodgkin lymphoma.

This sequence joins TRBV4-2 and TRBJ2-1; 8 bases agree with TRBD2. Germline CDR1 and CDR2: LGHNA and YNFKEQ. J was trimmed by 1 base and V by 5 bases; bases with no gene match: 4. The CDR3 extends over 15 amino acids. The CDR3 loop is CASSDRGGSYNEQFF. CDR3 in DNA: TGTGCCAGCAGCGATCGGGGGGGGTCCTACAATGAGCAGTTCTTC.

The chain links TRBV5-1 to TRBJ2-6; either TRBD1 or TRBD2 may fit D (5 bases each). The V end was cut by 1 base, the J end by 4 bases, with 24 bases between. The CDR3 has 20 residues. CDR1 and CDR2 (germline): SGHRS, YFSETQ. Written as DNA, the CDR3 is TGCGCCAGCAGCTTGACCGGGACCCGCTTCCCAATTTCCGGGGCCAACGTCCTGACTTTC. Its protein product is CASSLTGTRFPISGANVLTF. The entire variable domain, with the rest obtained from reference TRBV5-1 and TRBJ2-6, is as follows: KAGVTQTPRYLIKTRGQQVTLSCSPISGHRSVSWYQQTPGQGLQFLFEYFSETQRNKGNFPGRFSGRQFSNSRSEMNVSTLELGDSALYLCASSLTGTRFPISGANVLTFGAGSRLTVL.

CDR3 nucleotide sequence: TGTGCCAGCGGCTGGGGGGCCAGTACTGACTATGGCTACACCTTC. Translating it yields CASGWGASTDYGYTF. The V and J genes are TRBV9 and TRBJ1-2; possible D gene TRBD1, 6 bases. CDR1 is SGDLS, CDR2 YYNGEE, per germline. The CDR3 consists of 15 residues. Trimming removed 7 bases from V and 3 bases from J, with 19 bases in between.

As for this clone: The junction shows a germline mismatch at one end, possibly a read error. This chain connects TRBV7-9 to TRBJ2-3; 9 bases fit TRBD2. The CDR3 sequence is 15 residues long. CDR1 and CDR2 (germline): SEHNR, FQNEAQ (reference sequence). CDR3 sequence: CASSLAGPLTDTQYF. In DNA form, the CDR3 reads TGTGCCAGCAGCCTAGCGGGGCCTCTCACAGATACGCAGTATTTT.

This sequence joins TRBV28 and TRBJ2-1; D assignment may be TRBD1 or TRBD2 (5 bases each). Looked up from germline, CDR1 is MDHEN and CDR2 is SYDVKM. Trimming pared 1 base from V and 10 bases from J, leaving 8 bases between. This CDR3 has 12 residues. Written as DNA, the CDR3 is TGTGCCAGCAGTTTATTGGGACGCGAGCAGTTCTTC. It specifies CASSLLGREQFF.

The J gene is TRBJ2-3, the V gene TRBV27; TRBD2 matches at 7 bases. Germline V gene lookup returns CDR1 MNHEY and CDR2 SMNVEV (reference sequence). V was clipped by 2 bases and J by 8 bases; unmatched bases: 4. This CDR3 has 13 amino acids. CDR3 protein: CASSLPGGGTQYF. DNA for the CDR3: TGTGCCAGCAGTTTACCGGGAGGCGGTACGCAGTATTTT.

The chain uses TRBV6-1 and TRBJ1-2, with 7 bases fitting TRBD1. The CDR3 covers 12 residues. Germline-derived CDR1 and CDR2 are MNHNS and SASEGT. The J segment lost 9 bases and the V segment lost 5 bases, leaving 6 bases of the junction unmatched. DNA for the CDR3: TGTGCCAGCAGTCGTACAGGGGCTAGCTACACCTTC. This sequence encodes CASSRTGASYTF.

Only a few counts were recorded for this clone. This chain's CDR3 is CASRRTGGPYEQYF. As DNA, the CDR3 is TGTGCCAGTCGTCGGACAGGGGGCCCCTACGAGCAGTACTTC. V and J are TRBV6-1 and TRBJ2-7; 11 positions agree with TRBD1. Germline values: CDR1 MNHNS, CDR2 SASEGT. The length of the CDR3 is 14 residues. V trimming: 9 bases; J trimming: 2 bases; junction bases outside the gene matches: 6.

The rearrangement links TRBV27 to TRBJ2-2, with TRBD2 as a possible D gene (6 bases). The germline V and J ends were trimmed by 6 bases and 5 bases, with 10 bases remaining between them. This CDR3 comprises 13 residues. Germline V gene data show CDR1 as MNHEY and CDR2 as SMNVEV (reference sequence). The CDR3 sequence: CASRRDRTGELFF. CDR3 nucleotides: TGTGCCAGCAGGCGGGACCGGACCGGGGAGCTGTTTTTT.

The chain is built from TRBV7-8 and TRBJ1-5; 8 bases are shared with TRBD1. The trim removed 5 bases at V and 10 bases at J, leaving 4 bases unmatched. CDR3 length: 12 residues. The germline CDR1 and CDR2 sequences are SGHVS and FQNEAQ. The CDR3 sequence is CASSITGGPQHF. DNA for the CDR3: TGTGCCAGCAGCATAACAGGGGGACCCCAGCATTTT. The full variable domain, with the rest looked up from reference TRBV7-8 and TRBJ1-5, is GAGVSQSPRYKVAKRGQDVALRCDPISGHVSLFWYQQALGQGPEFLTYFQNEAQLDKSGLPSDRFFAERPEGSVSTLKIQRTQQEDSAVYLCASSITGGPQHFGDGTRLSIL.

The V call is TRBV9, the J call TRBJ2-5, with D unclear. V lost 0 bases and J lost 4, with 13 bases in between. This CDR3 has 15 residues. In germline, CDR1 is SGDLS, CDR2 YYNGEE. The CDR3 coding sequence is TGTGCCAGCAGCGTAGGTCTCCCGGGCCGAGAGACCCAGTACTTC. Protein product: CASSVGLPGRETQYF.

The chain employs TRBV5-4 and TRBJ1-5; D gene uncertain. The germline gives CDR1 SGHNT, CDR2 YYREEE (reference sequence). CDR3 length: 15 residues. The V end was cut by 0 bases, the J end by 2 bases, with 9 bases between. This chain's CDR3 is CASSLGPSGNQPQHF. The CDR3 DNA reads TGTGCCAGCAGCTTGGGGCCTTCGGGCAATCAGCCCCAGCATTTT.

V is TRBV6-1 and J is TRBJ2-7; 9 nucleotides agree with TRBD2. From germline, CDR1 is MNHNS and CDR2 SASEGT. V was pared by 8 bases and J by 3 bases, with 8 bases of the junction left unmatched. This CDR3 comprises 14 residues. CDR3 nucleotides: TGTGCCAGCGAAAGACTAGCGGAGAACTACGAGCAGTACTTC. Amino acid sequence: CASERLAENYEQYF.

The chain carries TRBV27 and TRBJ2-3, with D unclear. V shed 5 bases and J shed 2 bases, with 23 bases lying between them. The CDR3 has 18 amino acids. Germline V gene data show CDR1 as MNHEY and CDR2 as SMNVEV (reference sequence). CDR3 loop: CASSPWADPLIITDTQYF. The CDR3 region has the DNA TGTGCCAGCAGTCCCTGGGCGGACCCTCTTATTATCACAGATACGCAGTATTTT.